The 5 T cell receptor beta chains in this list originate from one sample, sequenced in a study of identical twins. TCRdb re-analysed the 5' RACE reads in MiXCR, keeping a single row per CDR3 protein. This table has 690,000 or so distinct CDR3 sequences, 5.5% to 7.5% appearing once. Sequences were obtained from naive T cells sorted from blood. All receptors come from a man aged 18 to 30 in good health.

This clonotype showed up many times. J is TRBJ1-1 and V is TRBV30; no reliable D call. CDR1 is GTSNPN, CDR2 SVGIG, per germline (reference sequence). Trimming removed 5 bases from V and 1 base from J, with 5 bases in between. The CDR3 loop spans 11 amino acids. The CDR3 reads CAWGGNTEAFF. The CDR3 coding sequence is TGTGCCTGGGGCGGGAACACTGAAGCTTTCTTT.

This clonotype was observed at least ten times. The chain is built from TRBV29-1 and TRBJ2-1, with D tentatively TRBD2 (5 bases). The germline V gene has CDR1 SQVTM and CDR2 ANQGSEA. The V end lost 5 bases, the J end lost 8 bases, and 10 bases lay between the germline ends. The CDR3 contains 11 residues. The CDR3 protein is CSVRGLDEQFF. CDR3 coding DNA: TGCAGCGTTCGAGGGTTGGATGAGCAGTTCTTC.

This clonotype has at least ten counts. The chain combines TRBV29-1 with TRBJ2-1, with no clear D. The CDR3 covers 12 residues. Trimming cost V 1 base and J 4 bases, with 5 bases left between them. The germline gives CDR1 SQVTM, CDR2 ANQGSEA. In DNA form, the CDR3 reads TGCAGCGTTGAAGCGGTGTACAATGAGCAGTTCTTC. This sequence encodes CSVEAVYNEQFF.

This clonotype occurred many times. The J gene is TRBJ2-7, the V gene TRBV5-1, with 10 positions matching TRBD1. In germline, CDR1 is SGHRS, CDR2 YFSETQ. Trimming at V came to 8 bases and at J to 2 bases, leaving 7 bases not matched to a gene. This CDR3 comprises 14 residues. CDR3 nucleotides: TGCGCCAGTAGGGGACAGGGGTCCCCCTACGAGCAGTACGTC. Translating it yields CASRGQGSPYEQYV.

Ten or more counts support this clonotype. CDR3 nucleotide sequence: TGTGCCAGCAGCTTAACGGAAGTACCTGAAGCTTTCTTT. Its protein product is CASSLTEVPEAFF. The rearrangement links TRBV7-9 to TRBJ1-1; D gene unclear. This CDR3 contains 13 residues. Germline CDR1 SEHNR, CDR2 FQNEAQ (reference sequence). The V end lost 2 bases, the J end lost 6 bases, and 10 bases lay between the germline ends.